The TCR beta chain described here comes from a study of T-cell reconstitution after alpha-beta-depleted transplantation in children. The CDR3 has 14 amino acids. The germline V gene encodes CDR1 LNHNV and CDR2 YYDKDF (reference sequence). Trimming left V 2 bases short and J 6 bases short, with 13 bases between. Study-wide points: Once a year had passed after transplant, T-cell counts and diversity came mostly from newly produced T cells. Where some patients showed high TCRbeta diversity at day 60, it came from recipient T cells and thymic progenitors that had survived. Several hundred expanded graft clones reportedly were the source of alpha-beta T cells about two months after transplant.

This clonotype has more than one count but fewer than ten. What it binds is not known. Construction of the TCRbeta library involved unique molecular identifiers. TCRdb re-analysed the PCR reads in MiXCR, keeping a single row per CDR3 protein. Here the sample spans 450,000 to 600,000 distinct CDR3 sequences, around 13% being singletons. This chain uses TRBV15 with TRBJ1-2; D is unresolved. The specimen was PBMCs, mostly from graft donor cells, collected 360 days after TCRalphabeta/CD19-depleted stem cell transplant. The sequence derives from a male patient younger than 18 who had a stem cell transplant for acute myeloid leukemia, so the T cells may come from the graft donor. CDR3 residues: CATSRPGVHDGYTF. The CDR3 DNA reads TGTGCCACCAGCAGACCCGGGGTTCATGATGGCTACACCTTC.